This T cell receptor (beta chain) was documented in a study of T cell responses to AZD1222 COVID-19 vaccine. The overall study: Second doses at about 4 or about 12 weeks were pooled. Study-wide results and limits: Researchers report vaccine-associated CD4 TCRs spanning spike, with dominance at 160-218 and 743-854.

In regard to this clone: Its antigen is unknown.

Only in-frame clones appear in the TCRdb table, and some are missing; sequencing was by immunoSEQ multiplex PCR. The table has 65,000 or so clones, 84% seen once. CDR3 length: 12 amino acids. V dropped 0 bases and J dropped 7 bases, with 6 bases sitting between them. Germline CDR1 reads SNHLY; CDR2 reads FYNNEI. V is TRBV2 and J is TRBJ1-1; D gene uncertain. The source is an adult in good health. The sequencing used peripheral blood, collected on day 0 of AZD1222 vaccination. The CDR3 region is CASSEAGREAFF. The CDR3 nucleotides are TGTGCCAGCAGTGAAGCAGGGCGTGAAGCTTTCTTT.